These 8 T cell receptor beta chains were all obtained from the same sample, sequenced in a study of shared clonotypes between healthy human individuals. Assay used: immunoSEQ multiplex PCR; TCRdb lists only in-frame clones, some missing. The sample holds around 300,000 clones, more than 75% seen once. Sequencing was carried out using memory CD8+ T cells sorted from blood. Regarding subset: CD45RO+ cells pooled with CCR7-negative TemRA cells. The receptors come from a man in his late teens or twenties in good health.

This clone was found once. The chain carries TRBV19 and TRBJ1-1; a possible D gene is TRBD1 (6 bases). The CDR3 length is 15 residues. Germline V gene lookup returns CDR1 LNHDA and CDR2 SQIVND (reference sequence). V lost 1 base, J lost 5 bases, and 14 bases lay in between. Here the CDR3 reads CASSIGAGVATEAFF. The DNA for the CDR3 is TGTGCCAGTAGTATAGGGGCAGGGGTTGCTACTGAAGCTTTCTTT. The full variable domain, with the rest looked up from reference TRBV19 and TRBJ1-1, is DGGITQSPKYLFRKEGQNVTLSCEQNLNHDAMYWYRQDPGQGLRLIYYSQIVNDFQKGDIAEGYSVSREKKESFPLTVTSAQKNPTAFYLCASSIGAGVATEAFFGQGTRLTVV.

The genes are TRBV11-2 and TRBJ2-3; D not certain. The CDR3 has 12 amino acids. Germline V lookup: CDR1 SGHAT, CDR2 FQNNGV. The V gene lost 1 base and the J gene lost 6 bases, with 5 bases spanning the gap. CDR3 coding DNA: TGTGCCAGCAGCTTAGTATGGGATACGCAGTATTTT. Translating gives CASSLVWDTQYF.

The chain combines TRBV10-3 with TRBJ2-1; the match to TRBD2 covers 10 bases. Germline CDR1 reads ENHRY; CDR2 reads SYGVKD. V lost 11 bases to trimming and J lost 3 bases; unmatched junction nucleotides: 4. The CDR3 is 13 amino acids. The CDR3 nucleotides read TGTGCCTTCAAGCGGGAGGGCTACAATGAGCAGTTCTTC. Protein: CAFKREGYNEQFF.

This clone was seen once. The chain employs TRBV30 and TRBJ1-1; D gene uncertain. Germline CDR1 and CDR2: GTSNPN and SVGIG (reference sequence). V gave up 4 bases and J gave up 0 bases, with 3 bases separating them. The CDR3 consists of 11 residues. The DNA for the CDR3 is TGTGCCTGGAAAATGAACACTGAAGCTTTCTTT. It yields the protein CAWKMNTEAFF.

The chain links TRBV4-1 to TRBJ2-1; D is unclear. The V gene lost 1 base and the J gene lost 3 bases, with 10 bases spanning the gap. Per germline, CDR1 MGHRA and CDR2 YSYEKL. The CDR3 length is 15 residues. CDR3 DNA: TGCGCCAGCAGCCAAGGGAGTGAGGTCTACAATGAGCAGTTCTTC. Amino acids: CASSQGSEVYNEQFF.

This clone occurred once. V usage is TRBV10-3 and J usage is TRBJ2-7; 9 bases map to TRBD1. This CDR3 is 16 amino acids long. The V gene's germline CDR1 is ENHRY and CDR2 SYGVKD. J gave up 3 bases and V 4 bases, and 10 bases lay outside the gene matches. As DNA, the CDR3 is TGTGCCATCAGTGGGGCTCGGGACAGGGAGATCTACGAGCAGTACTTC. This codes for CAISGARDREIYEQYF.

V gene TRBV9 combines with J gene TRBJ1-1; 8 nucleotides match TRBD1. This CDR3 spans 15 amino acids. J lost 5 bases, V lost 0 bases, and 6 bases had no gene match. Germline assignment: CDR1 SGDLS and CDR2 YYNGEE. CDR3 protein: CASSVGQGAATEAFF. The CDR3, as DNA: TGTGCCAGCAGCGTAGGTCAGGGGGCCGCGACTGAAGCTTTCTTT.

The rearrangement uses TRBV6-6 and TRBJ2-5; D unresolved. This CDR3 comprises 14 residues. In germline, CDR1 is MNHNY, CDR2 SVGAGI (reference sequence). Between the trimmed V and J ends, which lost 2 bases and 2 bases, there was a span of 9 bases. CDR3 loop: CASSYVGLQETQYF. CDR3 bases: TGTGCCAGCAGTTACGTAGGGCTACAAGAGACCCAGTACTTC.